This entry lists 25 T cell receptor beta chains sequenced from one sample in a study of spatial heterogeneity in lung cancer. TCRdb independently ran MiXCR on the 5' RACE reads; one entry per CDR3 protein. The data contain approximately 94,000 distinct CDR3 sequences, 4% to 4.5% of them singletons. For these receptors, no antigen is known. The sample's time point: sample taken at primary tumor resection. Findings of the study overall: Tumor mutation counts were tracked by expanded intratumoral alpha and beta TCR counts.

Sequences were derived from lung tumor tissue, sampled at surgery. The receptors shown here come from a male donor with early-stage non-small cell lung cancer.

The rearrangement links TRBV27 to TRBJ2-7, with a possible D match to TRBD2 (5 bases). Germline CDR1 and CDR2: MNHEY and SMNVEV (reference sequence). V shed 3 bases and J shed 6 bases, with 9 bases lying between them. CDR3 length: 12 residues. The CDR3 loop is CASSLSGSEQYF. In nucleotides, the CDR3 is TGTGCCAGCAGTTTGTCTGGGAGCGAGCAGTACTTC.

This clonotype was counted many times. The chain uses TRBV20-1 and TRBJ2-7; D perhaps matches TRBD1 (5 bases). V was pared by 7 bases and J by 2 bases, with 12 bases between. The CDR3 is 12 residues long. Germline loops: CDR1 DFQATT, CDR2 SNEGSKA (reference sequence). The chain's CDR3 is CSGTGGPYEQYF. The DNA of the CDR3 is TGCAGTGGCACAGGTGGACCCTACGAGCAGTACTTC.

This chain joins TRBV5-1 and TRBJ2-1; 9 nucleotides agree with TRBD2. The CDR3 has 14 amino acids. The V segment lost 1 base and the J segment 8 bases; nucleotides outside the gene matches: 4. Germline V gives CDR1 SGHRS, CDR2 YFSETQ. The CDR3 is CASSLLAGSDEQFF. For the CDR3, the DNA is TGCGCCAGCAGCTTGCTAGCGGGATCGGATGAGCAGTTCTTC.

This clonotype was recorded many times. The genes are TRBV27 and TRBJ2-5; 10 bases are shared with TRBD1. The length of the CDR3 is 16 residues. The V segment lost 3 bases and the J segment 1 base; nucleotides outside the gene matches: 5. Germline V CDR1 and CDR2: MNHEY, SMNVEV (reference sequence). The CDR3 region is CASSFAGTGVQETQYF. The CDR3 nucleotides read TGTGCCAGCAGTTTTGCCGGGACAGGGGTCCAAGAGACCCAGTACTTC.

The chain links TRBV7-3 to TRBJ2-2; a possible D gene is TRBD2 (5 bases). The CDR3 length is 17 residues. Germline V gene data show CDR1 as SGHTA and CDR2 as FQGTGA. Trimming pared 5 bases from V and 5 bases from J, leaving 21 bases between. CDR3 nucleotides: TGTGCCAGCAGCACTCCTTGGAGACCGAGGGAAACCGGGGAGCTGTTTTTT. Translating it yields CASSTPWRPRETGELFF.

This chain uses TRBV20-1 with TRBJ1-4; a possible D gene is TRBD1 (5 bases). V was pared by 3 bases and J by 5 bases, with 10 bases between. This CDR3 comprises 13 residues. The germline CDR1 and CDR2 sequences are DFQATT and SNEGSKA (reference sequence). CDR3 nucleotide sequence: TGCAGTGCTAGGTCCAGGGAGAATGAAAAACTGTTTTTT. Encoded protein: CSARSRENEKLFF.

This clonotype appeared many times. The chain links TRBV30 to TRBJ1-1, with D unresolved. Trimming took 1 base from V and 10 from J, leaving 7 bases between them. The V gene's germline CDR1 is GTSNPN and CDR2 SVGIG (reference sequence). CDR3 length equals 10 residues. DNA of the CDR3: TGTGCCTGGAGTGACTATAGAGCTTTCTTT. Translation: CAWSDYRAFF. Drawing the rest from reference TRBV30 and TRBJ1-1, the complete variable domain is SQTIHQWPATLVQPVGSPLSLECTVEGTSNPNLYWYRQAAGRGLQLLFYSVGIGQISSEVPQNLSASRPQDRQFILSSKKLLLSDSGFYLCAWSDYRAFFGQGTRLTVV.

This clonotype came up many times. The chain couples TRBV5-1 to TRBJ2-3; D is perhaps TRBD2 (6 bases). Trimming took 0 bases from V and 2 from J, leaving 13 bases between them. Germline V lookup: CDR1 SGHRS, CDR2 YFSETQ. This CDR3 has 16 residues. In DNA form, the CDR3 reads TGCGCCAGCAGCTTGGGAGTAGCGGAGGACACAGATACGCAGTATTTT. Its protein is CASSLGVAEDTDTQYF.

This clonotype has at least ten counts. The CDR3 bases are TGCGCCAGCACATGGACGGGAGATGCAACTAATGAAAAACTGTTTTTT. Its translation is CASTWTGDATNEKLFF. V and J are TRBV4-1 and TRBJ1-4, with unresolved D. Trimming took 7 bases from V and 0 from J, leaving 15 bases between them. The CDR3 spans 16 residues. Germline-derived CDR1 and CDR2 are MGHRA and YSYEKL.

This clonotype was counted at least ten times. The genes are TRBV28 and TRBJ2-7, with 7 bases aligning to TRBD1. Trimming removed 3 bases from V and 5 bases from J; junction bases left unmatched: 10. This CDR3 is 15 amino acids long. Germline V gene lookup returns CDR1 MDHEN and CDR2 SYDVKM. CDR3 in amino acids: CASSFSTGALDEQYF. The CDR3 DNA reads TGTGCCAGCAGTTTCAGCACAGGGGCCTTGGACGAGCAGTACTTC.

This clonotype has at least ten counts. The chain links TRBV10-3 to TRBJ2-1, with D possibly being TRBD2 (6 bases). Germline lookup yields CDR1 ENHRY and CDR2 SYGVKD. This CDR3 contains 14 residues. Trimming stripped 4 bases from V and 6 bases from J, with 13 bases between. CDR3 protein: CAISGLGMGNEQFF. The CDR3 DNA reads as TGTGCCATCAGTGGACTAGGAATGGGCAATGAGCAGTTCTTC.

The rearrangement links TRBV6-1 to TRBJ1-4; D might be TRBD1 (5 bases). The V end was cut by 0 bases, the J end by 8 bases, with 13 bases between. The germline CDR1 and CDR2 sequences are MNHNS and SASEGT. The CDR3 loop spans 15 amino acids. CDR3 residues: CASSEAGRLREKLFF. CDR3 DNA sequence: TGTGCCAGCAGTGAAGCGGGGCGGCTCCGCGAAAAACTGTTTTTT.

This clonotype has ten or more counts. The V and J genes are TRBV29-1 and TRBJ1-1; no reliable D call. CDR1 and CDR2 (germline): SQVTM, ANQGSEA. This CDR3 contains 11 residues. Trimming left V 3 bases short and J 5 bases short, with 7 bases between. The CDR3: CSVDPGTEAFF. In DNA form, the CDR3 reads TGCAGCGTTGACCCTGGGACTGAAGCTTTCTTT.

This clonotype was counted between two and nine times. CDR3 DNA: TGTGCCAGCAGCGTCGCAGCGGGTTCACCCCAGCATTTT. Translating gives CASSVAAGSPQHF. The chain employs TRBV7-9 and TRBJ1-5; no reliable D call. CDR1 and CDR2 (germline): SEHNR, FQNEAQ (reference sequence). The V and J ends lost 5 bases and 10 bases respectively, with 15 bases between them. The CDR3 length is 13 residues.

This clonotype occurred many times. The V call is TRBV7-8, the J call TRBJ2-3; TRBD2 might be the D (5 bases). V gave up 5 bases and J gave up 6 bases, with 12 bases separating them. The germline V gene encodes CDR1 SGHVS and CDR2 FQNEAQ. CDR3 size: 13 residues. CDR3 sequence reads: CASSHPDFDTQYF. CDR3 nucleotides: TGTGCCAGCAGCCACCCGGACTTTGATACGCAGTATTTT.

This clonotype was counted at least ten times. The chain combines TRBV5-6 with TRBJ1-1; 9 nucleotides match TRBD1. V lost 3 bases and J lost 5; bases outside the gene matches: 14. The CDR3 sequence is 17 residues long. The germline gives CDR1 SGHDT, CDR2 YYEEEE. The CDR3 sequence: CASSYLQKQGATTEAFF. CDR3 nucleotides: TGTGCCAGCAGCTACCTACAAAAACAGGGGGCGACGACTGAAGCTTTCTTT.

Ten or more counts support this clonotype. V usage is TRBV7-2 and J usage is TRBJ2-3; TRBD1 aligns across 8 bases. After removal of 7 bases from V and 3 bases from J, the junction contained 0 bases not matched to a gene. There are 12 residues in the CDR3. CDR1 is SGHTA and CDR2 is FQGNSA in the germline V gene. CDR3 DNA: TGTGCCAGCAACAGGGGGACAGATACGCAGTATTTT. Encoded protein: CASNRGTDTQYF. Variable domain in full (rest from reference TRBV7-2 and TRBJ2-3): GAGVSQSPSNKVTEKGKDVELRCDPISGHTALYWYRQSLGQGLEFLIYFQGNSAPDKSGLPSDRFSAERTGGSVSTLTIQRTQQEDSAVYLCASNRGTDTQYFGPGTRLTVL.

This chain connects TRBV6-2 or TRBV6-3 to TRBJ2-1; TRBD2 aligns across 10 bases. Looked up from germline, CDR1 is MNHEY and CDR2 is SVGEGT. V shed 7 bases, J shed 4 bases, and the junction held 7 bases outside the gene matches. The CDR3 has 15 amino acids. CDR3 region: CASNKRTSGYNEQFF. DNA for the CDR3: TGTGCCAGCAACAAACGGACTAGCGGATACAATGAGCAGTTCTTC.

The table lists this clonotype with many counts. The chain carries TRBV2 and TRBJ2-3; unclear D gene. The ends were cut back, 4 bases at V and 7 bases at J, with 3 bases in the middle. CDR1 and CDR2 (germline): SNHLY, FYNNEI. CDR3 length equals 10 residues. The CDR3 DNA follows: TGTGCCAGCAGTGCAAATACGCAGTATTTT. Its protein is CASSANTQYF.

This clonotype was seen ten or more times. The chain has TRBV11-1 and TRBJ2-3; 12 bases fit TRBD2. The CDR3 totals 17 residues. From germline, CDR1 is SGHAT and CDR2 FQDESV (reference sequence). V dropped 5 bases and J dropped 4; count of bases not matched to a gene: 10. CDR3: CASSPPTSGSSADTQYF. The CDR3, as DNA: TGTGCCAGCAGCCCACCGACTAGCGGGAGCTCCGCAGATACGCAGTATTTT. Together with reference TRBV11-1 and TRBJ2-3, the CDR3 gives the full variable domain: EAEVAQSPRYKITEKSQAVAFWCDPISGHATLYWYRQILGQGPELLVQFQDESVVDDSQLPKDRFSAERLKGVDSTLKIQPAELGDSAMYLCASSPPTSGSSADTQYFGPGTRLTVL.

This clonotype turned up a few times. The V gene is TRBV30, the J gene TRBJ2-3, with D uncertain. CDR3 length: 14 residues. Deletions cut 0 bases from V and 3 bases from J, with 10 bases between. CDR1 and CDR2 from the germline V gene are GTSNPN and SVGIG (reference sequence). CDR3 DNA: TGTGCCTGGAGTGTAAGCCTTGGGACAGATACGCAGTATTTT. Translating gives CAWSVSLGTDTQYF.

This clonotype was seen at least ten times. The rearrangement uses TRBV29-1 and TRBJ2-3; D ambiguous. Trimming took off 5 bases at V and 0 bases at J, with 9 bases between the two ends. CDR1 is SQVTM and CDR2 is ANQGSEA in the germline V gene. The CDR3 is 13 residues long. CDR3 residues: CSVCGESTDTQYF. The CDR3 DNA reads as TGCAGCGTTTGCGGCGAGAGCACAGATACGCAGTATTTT.

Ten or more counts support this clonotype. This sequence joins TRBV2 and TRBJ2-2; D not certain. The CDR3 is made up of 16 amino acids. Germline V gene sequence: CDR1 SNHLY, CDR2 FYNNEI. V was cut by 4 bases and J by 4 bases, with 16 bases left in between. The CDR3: CASSVNLDISTGELFF. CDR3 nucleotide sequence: TGTGCCAGCAGTGTCAATCTGGATATAAGCACCGGGGAGCTGTTTTTT.

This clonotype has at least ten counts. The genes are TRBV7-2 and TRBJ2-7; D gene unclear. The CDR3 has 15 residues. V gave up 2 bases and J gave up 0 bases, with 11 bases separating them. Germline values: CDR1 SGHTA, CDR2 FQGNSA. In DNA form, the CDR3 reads TGTGCCAGCAGCTTACGTGGTGGGTACTCCTACGAGCAGTACTTC. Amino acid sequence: CASSLRGGYSYEQYF.

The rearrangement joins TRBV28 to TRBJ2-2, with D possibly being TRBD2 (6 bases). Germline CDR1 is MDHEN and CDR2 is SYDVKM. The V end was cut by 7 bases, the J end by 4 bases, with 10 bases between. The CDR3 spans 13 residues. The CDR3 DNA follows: TGTGCCAGCATTCGGGGGACCACCGGGGAGCTGTTTTTT. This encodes CASIRGTTGELFF.